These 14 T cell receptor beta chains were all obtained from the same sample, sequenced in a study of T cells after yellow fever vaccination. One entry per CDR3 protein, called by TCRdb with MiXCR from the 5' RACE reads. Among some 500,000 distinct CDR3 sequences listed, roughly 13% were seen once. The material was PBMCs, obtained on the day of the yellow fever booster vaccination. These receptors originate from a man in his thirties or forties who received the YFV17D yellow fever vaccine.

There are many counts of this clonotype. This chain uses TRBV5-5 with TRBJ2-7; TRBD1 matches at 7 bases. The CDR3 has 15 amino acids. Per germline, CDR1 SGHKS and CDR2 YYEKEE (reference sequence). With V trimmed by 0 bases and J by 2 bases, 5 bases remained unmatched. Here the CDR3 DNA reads TGTGCCAGCAGCTTGGTACCAGGGGGTACCTACGAGCAGTACTTC. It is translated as CASSLVPGGTYEQYF.

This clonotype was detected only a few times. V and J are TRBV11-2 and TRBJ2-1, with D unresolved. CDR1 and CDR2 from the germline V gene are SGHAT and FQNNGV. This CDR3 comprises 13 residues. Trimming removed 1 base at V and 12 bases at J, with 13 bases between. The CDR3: CASSLGLGGVQFF. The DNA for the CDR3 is TGTGCCAGCAGCTTAGGGTTGGGCGGCGTGCAGTTCTTC.

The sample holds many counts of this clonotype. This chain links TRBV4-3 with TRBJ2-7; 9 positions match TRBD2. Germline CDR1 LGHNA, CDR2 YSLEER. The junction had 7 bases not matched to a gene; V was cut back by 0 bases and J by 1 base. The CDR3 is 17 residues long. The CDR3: CASSQDPHSGRSYEQYF. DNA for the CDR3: TGCGCCAGCAGCCAAGACCCCCACAGCGGGAGGTCCTACGAGCAGTACTTC.

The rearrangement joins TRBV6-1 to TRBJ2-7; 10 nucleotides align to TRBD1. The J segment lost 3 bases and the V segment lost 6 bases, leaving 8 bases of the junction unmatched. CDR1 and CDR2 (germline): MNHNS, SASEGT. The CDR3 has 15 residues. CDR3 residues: CASRLGGTGDYEQYF. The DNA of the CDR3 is TGTGCCAGCAGGCTTGGCGGGACAGGGGACTACGAGCAGTACTTC.

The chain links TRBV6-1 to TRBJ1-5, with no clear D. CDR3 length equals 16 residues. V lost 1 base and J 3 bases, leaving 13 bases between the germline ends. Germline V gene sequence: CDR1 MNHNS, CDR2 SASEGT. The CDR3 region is CASSEGWRSTNQPQHF. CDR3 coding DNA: TGTGCCAGCAGTGAAGGGTGGAGGAGTACCAATCAGCCCCAGCATTTT.

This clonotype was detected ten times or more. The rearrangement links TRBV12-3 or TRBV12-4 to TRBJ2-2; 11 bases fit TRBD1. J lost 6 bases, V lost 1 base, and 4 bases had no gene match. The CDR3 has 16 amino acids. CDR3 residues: CASSLGTGGVAGELFF. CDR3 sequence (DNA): TGTGCCAGCAGTTTAGGGACAGGGGGCGTAGCCGGGGAGCTGTTTTTT.

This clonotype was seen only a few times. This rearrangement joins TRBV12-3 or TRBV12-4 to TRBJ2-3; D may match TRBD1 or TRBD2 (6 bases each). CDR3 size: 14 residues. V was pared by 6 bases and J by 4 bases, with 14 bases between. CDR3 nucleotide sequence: TGTGCCAGCAGCACTGGAGGGGGTTCAGATACGCAGTATTTT. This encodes CASSTGGGSDTQYF.

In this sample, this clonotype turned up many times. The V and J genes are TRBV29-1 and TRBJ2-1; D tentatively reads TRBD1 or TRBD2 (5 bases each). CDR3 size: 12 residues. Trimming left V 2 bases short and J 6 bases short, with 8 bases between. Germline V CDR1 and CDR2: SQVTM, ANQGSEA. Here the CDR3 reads CSVERDRNEQFF. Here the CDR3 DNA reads TGCAGCGTTGAAAGGGACCGCAATGAGCAGTTCTTC.

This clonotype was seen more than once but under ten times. The DNA of the CDR3 is TGTGCCAGCAGCTTAGTCGGGACTAGCGGTGGGACCCAGTACTTC. This translates into CASSLVGTSGGTQYF. The chain recombines TRBV7-2 with TRBJ2-5; 11 bases line up with TRBD2. The length of the CDR3 is 15 residues. Per germline, CDR1 SGHTA and CDR2 FQGNSA. The J segment lost 7 bases and the V segment lost 1 base, leaving 5 bases of the junction unmatched.

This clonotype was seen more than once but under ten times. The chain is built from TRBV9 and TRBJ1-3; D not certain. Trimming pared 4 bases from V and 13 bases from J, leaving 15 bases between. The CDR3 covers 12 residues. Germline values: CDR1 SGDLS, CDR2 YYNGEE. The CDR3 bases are TGTGCCAGCAGCCCCACTCAGAAGCCGATATATTTT. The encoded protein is CASSPTQKPIYF.

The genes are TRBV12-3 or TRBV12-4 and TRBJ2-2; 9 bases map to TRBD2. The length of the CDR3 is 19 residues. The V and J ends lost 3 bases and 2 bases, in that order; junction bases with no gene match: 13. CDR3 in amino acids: CASSLPVTILAGNTGELFF. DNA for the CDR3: TGTGCCAGCAGTTTGCCGGTAACGATACTAGCGGGCAACACCGGGGAGCTGTTTTTT.

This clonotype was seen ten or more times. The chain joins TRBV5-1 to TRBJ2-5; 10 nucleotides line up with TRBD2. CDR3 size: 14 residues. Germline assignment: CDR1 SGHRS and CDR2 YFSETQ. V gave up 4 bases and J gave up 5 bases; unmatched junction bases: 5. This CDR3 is CASSSGRAQETQYF. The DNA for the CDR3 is TGCGCCAGCAGCAGCGGGAGGGCCCAGGAGACCCAGTACTTC.

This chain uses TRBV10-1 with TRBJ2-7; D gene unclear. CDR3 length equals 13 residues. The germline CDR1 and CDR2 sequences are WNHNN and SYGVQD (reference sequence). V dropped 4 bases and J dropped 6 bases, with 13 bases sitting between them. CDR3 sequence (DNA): TGCGCCAGCAGTGCCCGGTTGTTTGGCGAGCAGTACTTC. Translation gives CASSARLFGEQYF.

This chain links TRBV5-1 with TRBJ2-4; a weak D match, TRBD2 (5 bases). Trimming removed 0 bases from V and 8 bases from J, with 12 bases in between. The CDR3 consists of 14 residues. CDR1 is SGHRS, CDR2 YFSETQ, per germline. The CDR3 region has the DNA TGCGCCAGCAGCTTGGGAACTCGGGGAGACATTCAGTACTTC. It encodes CASSLGTRGDIQYF.